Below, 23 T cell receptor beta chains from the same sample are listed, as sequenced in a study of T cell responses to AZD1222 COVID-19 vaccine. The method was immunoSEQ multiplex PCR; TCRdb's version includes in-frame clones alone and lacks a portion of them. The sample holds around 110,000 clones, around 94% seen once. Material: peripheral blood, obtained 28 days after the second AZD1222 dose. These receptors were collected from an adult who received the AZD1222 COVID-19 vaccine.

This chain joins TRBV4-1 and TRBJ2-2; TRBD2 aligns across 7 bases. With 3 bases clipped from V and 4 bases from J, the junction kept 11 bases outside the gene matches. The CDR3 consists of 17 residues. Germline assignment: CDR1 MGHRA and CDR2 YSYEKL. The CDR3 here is CASSHSRGSRSTGELFF. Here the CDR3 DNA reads TGCGCCAGCAGCCACTCCCGCGGGAGTCGTAGCACCGGGGAGCTGTTTTTT.

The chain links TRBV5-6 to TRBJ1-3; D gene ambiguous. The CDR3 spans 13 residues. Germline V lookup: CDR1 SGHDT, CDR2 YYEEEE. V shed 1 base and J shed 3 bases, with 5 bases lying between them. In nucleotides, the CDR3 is TGTGCCAGCAGCTTGACTGGTGGAAACACCATATATTTT. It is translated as CASSLTGGNTIYF.

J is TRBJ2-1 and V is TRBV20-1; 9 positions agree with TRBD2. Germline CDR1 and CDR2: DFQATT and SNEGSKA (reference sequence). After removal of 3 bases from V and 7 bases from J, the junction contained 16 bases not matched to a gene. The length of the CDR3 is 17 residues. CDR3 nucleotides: TGCAGTGCTAGTGGGGGGCCACTAGCGGGTGCTCGGAATGAGCAGTTCTTC. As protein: CSASGGPLAGARNEQFF.

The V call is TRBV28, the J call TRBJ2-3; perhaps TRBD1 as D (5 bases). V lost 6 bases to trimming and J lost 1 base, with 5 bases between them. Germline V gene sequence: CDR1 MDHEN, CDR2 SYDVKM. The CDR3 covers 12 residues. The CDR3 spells CASRTGTDTQYF. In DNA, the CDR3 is TGTGCCAGCAGGACAGGCACAGATACGCAGTATTTT.

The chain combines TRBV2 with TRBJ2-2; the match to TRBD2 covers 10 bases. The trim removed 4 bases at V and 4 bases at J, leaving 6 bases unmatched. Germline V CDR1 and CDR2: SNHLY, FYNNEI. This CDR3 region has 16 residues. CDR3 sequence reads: CASSATGLAFTGELFF. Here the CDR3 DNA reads TGTGCCAGCAGTGCCACGGGACTAGCGTTCACCGGGGAGCTGTTTTTT.

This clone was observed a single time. The CDR3 spells CASSADRIYEQYF. Written as DNA, the CDR3 is TGCGCCAGCAGTGCAGACAGGATCTACGAGCAGTACTTC. The V and J genes are TRBV10-2 and TRBJ2-7; D is possibly TRBD1 (6 bases). The V gene's germline CDR1 is WSHSY and CDR2 SAAADI. This CDR3 comprises 13 residues. Trimming removed 4 bases at V and 3 bases at J, with 10 bases between.

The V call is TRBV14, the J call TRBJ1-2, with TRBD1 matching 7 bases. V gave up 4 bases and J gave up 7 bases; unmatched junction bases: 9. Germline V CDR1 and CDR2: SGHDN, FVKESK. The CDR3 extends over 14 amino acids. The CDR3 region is CASSPGQTFSGYTF. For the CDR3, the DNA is TGTGCCAGCAGCCCGGGACAGACTTTTAGTGGCTACACCTTC.

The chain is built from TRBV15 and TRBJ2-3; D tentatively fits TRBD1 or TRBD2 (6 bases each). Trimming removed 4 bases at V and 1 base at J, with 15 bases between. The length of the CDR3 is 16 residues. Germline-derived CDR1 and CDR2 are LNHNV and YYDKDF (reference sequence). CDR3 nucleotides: TGTGCCACCAGCAAACCATCGGGGGCCCGCACAGATACGCAGTATTTT. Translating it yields CATSKPSGARTDTQYF.

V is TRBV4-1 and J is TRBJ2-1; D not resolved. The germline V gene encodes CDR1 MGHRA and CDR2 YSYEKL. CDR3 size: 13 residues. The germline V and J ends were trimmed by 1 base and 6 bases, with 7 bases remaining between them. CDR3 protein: CASSQVAVNEQFF. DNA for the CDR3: TGCGCCAGCAGCCAAGTTGCGGTCAATGAGCAGTTCTTC.

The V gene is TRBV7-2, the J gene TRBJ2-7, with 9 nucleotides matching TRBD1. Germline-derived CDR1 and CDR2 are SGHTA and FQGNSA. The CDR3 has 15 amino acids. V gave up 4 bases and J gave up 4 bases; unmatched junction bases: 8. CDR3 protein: CASSSSGTGSYEQYF. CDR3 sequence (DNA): TGTGCCAGCAGCTCCTCCGGGACAGGGTCGTACGAGCAGTACTTC.

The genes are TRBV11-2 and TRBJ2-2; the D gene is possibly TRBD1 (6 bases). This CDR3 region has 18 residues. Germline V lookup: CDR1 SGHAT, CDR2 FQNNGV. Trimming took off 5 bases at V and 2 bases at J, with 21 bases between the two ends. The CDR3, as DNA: TGTGCCAGCAGCGAGGGGGATTGGTGGGCGCCCAACACCGGGGAGCTGTTTTTT. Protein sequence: CASSEGDWWAPNTGELFF.

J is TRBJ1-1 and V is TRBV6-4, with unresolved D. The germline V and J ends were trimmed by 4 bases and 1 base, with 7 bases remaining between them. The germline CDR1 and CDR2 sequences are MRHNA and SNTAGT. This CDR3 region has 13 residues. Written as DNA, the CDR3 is TGTGCCAGCAGTGCCCAAGCGAACACTGAAGCTTTCTTT. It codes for CASSAQANTEAFF.

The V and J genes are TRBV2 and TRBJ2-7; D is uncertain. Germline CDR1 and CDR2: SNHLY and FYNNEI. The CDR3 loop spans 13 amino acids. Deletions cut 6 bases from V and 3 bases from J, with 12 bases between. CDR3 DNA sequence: TGTGCCAGCAGCGACTCCGGATTCTACGAGCAGTACTTC. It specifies CASSDSGFYEQYF.

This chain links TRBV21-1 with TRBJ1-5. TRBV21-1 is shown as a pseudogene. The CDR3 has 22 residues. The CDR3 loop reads CASSKRGQGGGEGDYSNQPQHF. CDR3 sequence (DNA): TGTGCCAGCAGCAAGAGAGGGCAGGGAGGTGGGGAAGGGGATTATAGCAATCAGCCCCAGCATTTT.

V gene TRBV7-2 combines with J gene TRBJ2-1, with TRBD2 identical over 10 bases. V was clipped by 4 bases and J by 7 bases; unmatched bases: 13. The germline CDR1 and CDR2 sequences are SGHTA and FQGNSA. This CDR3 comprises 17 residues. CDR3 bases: TGTGCCAGCAGCTCGAGGGGGGGTCTAGCGGGAGTTAATGAGCAGTTCTTC. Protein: CASSSRGGLAGVNEQFF.

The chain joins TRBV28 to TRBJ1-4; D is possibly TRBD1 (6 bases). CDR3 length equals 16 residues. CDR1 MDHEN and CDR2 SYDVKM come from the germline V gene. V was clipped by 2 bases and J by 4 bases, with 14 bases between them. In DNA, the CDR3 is TGTGCCAGCAGTTTAGGCGGGGGCAGGTTTAATGAAAAACTGTTTTTT. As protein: CASSLGGGRFNEKLFF.

CDR3 bases: TGTGCCAGCAGTCAGACTAGTGTTCGAGATACGCAGTATTTT. It encodes CASSQTSVRDTQYF. The chain couples TRBV6-2 or TRBV6-3 to TRBJ2-3, with D tentatively TRBD2 (6 bases). Germline V lookup: CDR1 MNHEY, CDR2 SVGEGT. The V end was cut by 5 bases, the J end by 5 bases, with 14 bases between. The CDR3 runs 14 residues.

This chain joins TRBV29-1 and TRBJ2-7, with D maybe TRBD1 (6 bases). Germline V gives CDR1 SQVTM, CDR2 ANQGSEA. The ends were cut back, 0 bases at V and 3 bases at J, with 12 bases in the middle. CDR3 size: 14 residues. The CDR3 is CSVEDPAGDYEQYF. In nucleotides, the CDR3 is TGCAGCGTTGAAGATCCGGCAGGGGACTACGAGCAGTACTTC.

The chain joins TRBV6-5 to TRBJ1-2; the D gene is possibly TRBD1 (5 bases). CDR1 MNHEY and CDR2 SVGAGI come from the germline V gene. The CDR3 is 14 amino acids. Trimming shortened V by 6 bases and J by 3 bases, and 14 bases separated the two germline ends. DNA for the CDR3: TGTGCCAGCAGCCCATCGGGACGCTACTATGGCTACACCTTC. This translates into CASSPSGRYYGYTF.

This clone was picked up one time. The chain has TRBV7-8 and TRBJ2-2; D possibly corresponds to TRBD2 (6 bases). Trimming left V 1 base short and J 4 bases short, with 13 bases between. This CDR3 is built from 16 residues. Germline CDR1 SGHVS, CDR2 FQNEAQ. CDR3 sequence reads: CASSLGRGRGTGELFF. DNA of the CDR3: TGTGCCAGCAGCTTAGGGAGGGGCCGGGGCACCGGGGAGCTGTTTTTT.

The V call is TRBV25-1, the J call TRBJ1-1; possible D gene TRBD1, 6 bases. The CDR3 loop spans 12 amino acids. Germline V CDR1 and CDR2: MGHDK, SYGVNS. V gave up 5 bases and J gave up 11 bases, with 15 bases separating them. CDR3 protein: CASSTGFRRAFF. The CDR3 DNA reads TGTGCCAGCAGTACAGGGTTCCGGCGGGCTTTCTTT.

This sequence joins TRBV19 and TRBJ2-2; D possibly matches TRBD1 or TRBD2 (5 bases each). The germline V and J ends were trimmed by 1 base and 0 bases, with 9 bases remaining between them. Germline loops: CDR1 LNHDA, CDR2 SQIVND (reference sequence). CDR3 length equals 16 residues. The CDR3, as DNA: TGTGCCAGTAGTATAGCCGGGACCACGAACACCGGGGAGCTGTTTTTT. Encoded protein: CASSIAGTTNTGELFF.

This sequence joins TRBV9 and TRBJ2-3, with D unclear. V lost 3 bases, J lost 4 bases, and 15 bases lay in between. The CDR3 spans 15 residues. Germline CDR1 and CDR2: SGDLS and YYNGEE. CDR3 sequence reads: CASSGEGRGADTQYF. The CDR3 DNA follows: TGTGCCAGCAGCGGGGAAGGACGTGGGGCAGATACGCAGTATTTT.